A single sample gave rise to the 28 T cell receptor beta chains below, sequenced in a study of cytomegalovirus exposure and HLA in healthy donors. 60 Vbeta and 13 Jbeta primers were used in PCR. Sequencing used immunoSEQ multiplex PCR; TCRdb keeps in-frame clones, though not all of them. Seen here are approximately 190,000 clones, almost 85% observed once, and the top ten hold around 0.25%. The sequenced material came from PBMCs. All receptors come from a boy between 10 and 17 years old in good health and CMV-seronegative.

To note about this clone: At one end the junction does not follow the germline gene, possibly because of a read error. The sample carries other DNA sequences with the same CDR3. V gene TRBV6-5 combines with J gene TRBJ1-4, with unresolved D. The CDR3 runs 13 residues. Germline CDR1 and CDR2: MNHEY and SVGAGI. In DNA form, the CDR3 reads TGTGCCAGCAGTCGAGCTGCTAATGAAAAGCTGTTTTTT. Translation gives CASSRAANEKLFF.

This clone was detected once. The chain links TRBV6-5 to TRBJ2-7; 13 bases line up with TRBD2. The CDR3 spans 15 residues. J was trimmed by 2 bases and V by 4 bases; bases with no gene match: 2. CDR1 and CDR2 (germline): MNHEY, SVGAGI. CDR3 DNA sequence: TGTGCCAGCAGTTCGGGACTAGCGGGGACCTACGAGCAGTACTTC. Amino acids: CASSSGLAGTYEQYF.

This clone was counted a single time. The chain uses TRBV27 and TRBJ2-4, with TRBD2 matching over 7 bases. The junction had 6 bases not matched to a gene; V was cut back by 4 bases and J by 6 bases. The CDR3 sequence is 14 residues long. Germline CDR1 MNHEY, CDR2 SMNVEV (reference sequence). In DNA form, the CDR3 reads TGTGCCAGCAGTTGGGCAGCGGGGAGAAACATTCAGTACTTC. It codes for CASSWAAGRNIQYF.

The V and J genes are TRBV29-1 and TRBJ2-2; D is ambiguous. CDR1 and CDR2 (germline): SQVTM, ANQGSEA. The CDR3 is 11 amino acids. V lost 4 bases, J lost 8 bases, and 8 bases lay in between. The CDR3 sequence is CSVALPGELFF. The CDR3 region has the DNA TGCAGCGTTGCACTTCCTGGGGAGCTGTTTTTT.

The chain joins TRBV11-2 to TRBJ2-3; TRBD1 is a possible D gene (5 bases). The V gene's germline CDR1 is SGHAT and CDR2 FQNNGV. The CDR3 spans 17 residues. Trimming pared 1 base from V and 4 bases from J, leaving 18 bases between. The CDR3 DNA reads as TGTGCCAGCAGCTTAGCCTCTAGGGGTCACCCATCAGATACGCAGTATTTT. Encoded protein: CASSLASRGHPSDTQYF.

This chain connects TRBV19 to TRBJ1-1, with D perhaps TRBD1 (6 bases). This CDR3 region has 14 residues. V was clipped by 2 bases and J by 6 bases, with 13 bases between them. Germline V gene data show CDR1 as LNHDA and CDR2 as SQIVND (reference sequence). CDR3 sequence: CASSITIRGAEAFF. For the CDR3, the DNA is TGTGCCAGTAGTATAACGATCAGGGGAGCTGAAGCTTTCTTT. The full variable domain, with the rest looked up from reference TRBV19 and TRBJ1-1, is DGGITQSPKYLFRKEGQNVTLSCEQNLNHDAMYWYRQDPGQGLRLIYYSQIVNDFQKGDIAEGYSVSREKKESFPLTVTSAQKNPTAFYLCASSITIRGAEAFFGQGTRLTVV.

The gene calls are TRBV30 and TRBJ1-1, with 8 bases fitting TRBD1. Germline CDR1 is GTSNPN and CDR2 is SVGIG (reference sequence). This CDR3 is built from 12 residues. V lost 5 bases, J lost 8 bases, and 7 bases stayed unmatched. CDR3 in DNA: TGTGCCTGGCACAGGGGGGCGGGGGAAGCTTTCTTT. It encodes CAWHRGAGEAFF. Drawing the rest from reference TRBV30 and TRBJ1-1, the complete variable domain is SQTIHQWPATLVQPVGSPLSLECTVEGTSNPNLYWYRQAAGRGLQLLFYSVGIGQISSEVPQNLSASRPQDRQFILSSKKLLLSDSGFYLCAWHRGAGEAFFGQGTRLTVV.

The chain has TRBV30 and TRBJ1-5; 8 nucleotides match TRBD1. CDR3 size: 18 residues. Trimming at V came to 0 bases and at J to 3 bases, leaving 13 bases not matched to a gene. Per the germline V gene, CDR1 is GTSNPN and CDR2 is SVGIG (reference sequence). The chain's CDR3 is CAWSVRQGARNFNQPQHF. CDR3 nucleotides: TGTGCCTGGAGTGTCCGCCAGGGGGCGAGAAATTTCAATCAGCCCCAGCATTTT.

This CDR3 reads CSVETGYEQYF. The CDR3 bases are TGCAGCGTTGAAACGGGATACGAGCAGTACTTC. The rearrangement uses TRBV29-1 and TRBJ2-7, with D perhaps matching TRBD2 (5 bases). This CDR3 contains 11 residues. Germline CDR1 and CDR2: SQVTM and ANQGSEA. The ends were cut back, 2 bases at V and 4 bases at J, with 6 bases in the middle.

V and J are TRBV15 and TRBJ1-5; TRBD1 aligns across 8 bases. The ends lost 5 bases at V and 5 bases at J; junction bases unmatched: 14. CDR3 length: 17 residues. Germline loops: CDR1 LNHNV, CDR2 YYDKDF (reference sequence). The CDR3 spells CATSGGQGLWWDQPQHF. For the CDR3, the DNA is TGTGCCACCAGCGGAGGACAGGGCCTCTGGTGGGATCAGCCCCAGCATTTT.

The chain employs TRBV6-1 and TRBJ1-1; unclear D gene. Trimming took off 5 bases at V and 0 bases at J, with 10 bases between the two ends. CDR1 is MNHNS, CDR2 SASEGT, per germline. The CDR3 runs 14 residues. The CDR3, as DNA: TGTGCCAGCAGTCAAGTTTCAGTGAACACTGAAGCTTTCTTT. Translated, it gives CASSQVSVNTEAFF.

The chain links TRBV6-1 to TRBJ1-2, with D hard to call. This CDR3 comprises 15 residues. V lost 6 bases to trimming and J lost 3 bases, with 17 bases between them. The germline gives CDR1 MNHNS, CDR2 SASEGT. The CDR3 DNA reads as TGTGCCAGCAGGACGAGGGAAACGCGGGACTATGGCTACACCTTC. It codes for CASRTRETRDYGYTF.

The chain joins TRBV28 to TRBJ2-3; no definite D call. The CDR3 sequence is 13 residues long. Looked up from germline, CDR1 is MDHEN and CDR2 is SYDVKM. Trimming stripped 1 base from V and 9 bases from J, with 11 bases between. As DNA, the CDR3 is TGTGCCAGCAGTTTATACTCAACAGTGACGCAGTATTTT. As protein: CASSLYSTVTQYF.

The chain is built from TRBV6-6 and TRBJ2-3; maybe TRBD1 (5 bases). The V gene lost 5 bases and the J gene lost 0 bases, with 9 bases spanning the gap. There are 14 residues in the CDR3. Germline CDR1 reads MNHNY; CDR2 reads SVGAGI (reference sequence). The CDR3 DNA follows: TGTGCCAGCAGTCTCGGACAAAGCACAGATACGCAGTATTTT. This sequence encodes CASSLGQSTDTQYF.

This chain connects TRBV5-1 to TRBJ2-7, with 8 bases aligning to TRBD1. This CDR3 spans 16 amino acids. Germline CDR1 reads SGHRS; CDR2 reads YFSETQ. V lost 0 bases, J lost 5 bases, and 10 bases stayed unmatched. CDR3: CASSLEPRGPGNEQYF. CDR3 sequence (DNA): TGCGCCAGCAGCTTGGAACCCAGGGGGCCGGGCAACGAGCAGTACTTC. Full variable domain (remainder filled in from reference TRBV5-1 and TRBJ2-7): KAGVTQTPRYLIKTRGQQVTLSCSPISGHRSVSWYQQTPGQGLQFLFEYFSETQRNKGNFPGRFSGRQFSNSRSEMNVSTLELGDSALYLCASSLEPRGPGNEQYFGPGTRLTVT.

The J gene is TRBJ1-4, the V gene TRBV11-2; TRBD1 agrees at 10 bases. Germline CDR1 is SGHAT and CDR2 is FQNNGV. Losses at the gene ends were 6 bases for V and 6 bases for J; bases not matched to a gene: 7. This CDR3 has 15 residues. The CDR3 DNA reads as TGTGCCAGCAGAAAAACCGGGACAGGGGATGAAAAACTGTTTTTT. Its translation is CASRKTGTGDEKLFF.

This chain uses TRBV5-4 with TRBJ2-5; TRBD1 is a possible D gene (6 bases). The CDR3 is 14 residues long. The V end was cut by 4 bases, the J end by 5 bases, with 15 bases between. Germline CDR1 is SGHNT and CDR2 is YYREEE (reference sequence). CDR3 in DNA: TGTGCCAGCAGCCCCTCACAGGGTTGGGAGACCCAGTACTTC. Its translation: CASSPSQGWETQYF.

CDR3 nucleotide sequence: TGTGCCAGCAGTTTATCGATACTAGCCGGGAATGAGCAGTTCTTC. Protein sequence: CASSLSILAGNEQFF. The chain uses TRBV27 and TRBJ2-1; D is perhaps TRBD2 (6 bases). Germline-derived CDR1 and CDR2 are MNHEY and SMNVEV (reference sequence). V was trimmed by 0 bases and J by 7 bases, leaving 13 bases between them. The CDR3 totals 15 residues.

V is TRBV5-8 and J is TRBJ1-5; D not certain. CDR3 length: 15 amino acids. Deletions cut 4 bases from V and 0 bases from J, with 11 bases between. Germline assignment: CDR1 SGHTS and CDR2 YDEGEE. The DNA for the CDR3 is TGTGCCAGCAGCCGCGGGATGGGTAGCAATCAGCCCCAGCATTTT. Protein: CASSRGMGSNQPQHF.

The J gene is TRBJ2-7, the V gene TRBV29-1, with 10 bases matching TRBD1. In germline, CDR1 is SQVTM, CDR2 ANQGSEA. J lost 4 bases, V lost 6 bases, and 6 bases had no gene match. The length of the CDR3 is 13 residues. The CDR3 nucleotides read TGCAGCGTCGGGGACAGGGGAGGTTACGAGCAGTACTTC. Encoded protein: CSVGDRGGYEQYF.

J is TRBJ2-1 and V is TRBV9, with 7 nucleotides matching TRBD2. With V trimmed by 0 bases and J by 4 bases, 7 bases remained unmatched. The CDR3 contains 16 residues. Per the germline V gene, CDR1 is SGDLS and CDR2 is YYNGEE. The CDR3 here is CASSVDAGLSYNEQFF. CDR3 DNA sequence: TGTGCCAGCAGCGTAGACGCGGGACTATCGTACAATGAGCAGTTCTTC.

V usage is TRBV4-3 and J usage is TRBJ2-3, with D possibly matching TRBD2 (6 bases). Germline assignment: CDR1 LGHNA and CDR2 YSLEER. The V and J ends lost 3 bases and 0 bases respectively, with 13 bases between them. The CDR3 is 16 amino acids. CDR3 loop: CASSQTGGYSTDTQYF. DNA of the CDR3: TGCGCCAGCAGCCAGACTGGGGGGTATAGCACAGATACGCAGTATTTT.

This clone occurred once. CDR3 in DNA: TGTGCCAGTAGTATGAACGCGGCTAGCACAGATACGCAGTATTTT. Translating gives CASSMNAASTDTQYF. This chain joins TRBV19 and TRBJ2-3; D remains unclear. Trimming cost V 3 bases and J 0 bases, with 10 bases left between them. In germline, CDR1 is LNHDA, CDR2 SQIVND (reference sequence). CDR3 length: 15 residues.

V is TRBV5-6 and J is TRBJ1-1, with D possibly matching TRBD1 (5 bases). Trimming took 2 bases from V and 0 from J, leaving 8 bases between them. The CDR3 runs to 14 residues. CDR1 SGHDT and CDR2 YYEEEE come from the germline V gene. CDR3 loop: CASSFDRLNTEAFF. Written as DNA, the CDR3 is TGTGCCAGCAGCTTCGACAGATTGAACACTGAAGCTTTCTTT.

This clone was counted a few times. This chain connects TRBV29-1 to TRBJ2-3; 9 bases match TRBD2. V shed 4 bases and J 6 bases; nucleotides not matched to a gene: 11. This CDR3 has 15 residues. Germline loops: CDR1 SQVTM, CDR2 ANQGSEA. CDR3 loop: CSVGQPQGLADTQYF. DNA for the CDR3: TGCAGCGTTGGACAACCCCAAGGACTAGCGGATACGCAGTATTTT.

In this sample, this clone turned up a few times. The chain has TRBV20-1 and TRBJ1-3; tentatively, D is TRBD1 (6 bases). Trimming cost V 0 bases and J 16 bases, with 13 bases left between them. Germline V gene lookup returns CDR1 DFQATT and CDR2 SNEGSKA (reference sequence). The CDR3 is 11 amino acids. CDR3 amino acids: CSARDLGGWYF. In DNA form, the CDR3 reads TGCAGTGCTAGAGATTTAGGGGGTTGGTATTTT.

The table lists this clone with a count of one. This chain joins TRBV29-1 and TRBJ1-4; TRBD1 might be the D (6 bases). V lost 7 bases, J lost 8 bases, and 17 bases lay in between. There are 13 residues in the CDR3. The germline CDR1 and CDR2 sequences are SQVTM and ANQGSEA. The CDR3: CSGHGGRGEKLFF. The CDR3 DNA sequence: TGCAGCGGCCACGGCGGCAGGGGCGAAAAACTGTTTTTT.

V usage is TRBV9 and J usage is TRBJ1-1; no reliable D call. Trimming cost V 5 bases and J 1 base, with 9 bases left between them. The CDR3 length is 13 residues. In germline, CDR1 is SGDLS, CDR2 YYNGEE. CDR3 coding DNA: TGTGCCAGCAGTTGGGCCCAGAACACTGAAGCTTTCTTT. It translates to CASSWAQNTEAFF.